These 23 T cell receptor beta chains share one sample of origin, sequenced in a study of T cell changes during pregnancy in multiple sclerosis. The repertoire was sequenced with immunoSEQ multiplex PCR; TCRdb's copy has only in-frame clones and lacks some. The sample consists of 65,000 to 75,000 clones, around nine tenths of them appearing once. This specimen was peripheral blood, taken in the third trimester of pregnancy. These receptors came from a female donor in good health, enrolled as a control in a pregnancy study.

The CDR3 region has the DNA TGTGCCACCGCTGGGGAGACAGATACGCAGTATTTT. Translated: CATAGETDTQYF. The genes are TRBV7-3 and TRBJ2-3; D might be TRBD2 (5 bases). Germline V gene lookup returns CDR1 SGHTA and CDR2 FQGTGA. The CDR3 runs to 12 residues. V lost 10 bases to trimming and J lost 3 bases, with 11 bases between them.

The chain couples TRBV28 to TRBJ2-6; TRBD1 aligns across 9 bases. The germline gives CDR1 MDHEN, CDR2 SYDVKM. V was clipped by 5 bases and J by 4 bases; unmatched bases: 6. The CDR3 loop spans 16 amino acids. This CDR3 is CASSGNRGRGANVLTF. For the CDR3, the DNA is TGTGCCAGCAGTGGTAACAGGGGGCGAGGGGCCAACGTCCTGACTTTC.

This chain links TRBV10-3 with TRBJ1-3; no reliable D call. This CDR3 contains 13 residues. Per germline, CDR1 ENHRY and CDR2 SYGVKD. Trimming pared 7 bases from V and 3 bases from J, leaving 10 bases between. The DNA of the CDR3 is TGTGCCATCACCATATCAGTTGGAAACACCATATATTTT. Amino acids: CAITISVGNTIYF.

V is TRBV11-1 and J is TRBJ2-7; a weak D match, TRBD1 (6 bases). The germline V gene encodes CDR1 SGHAT and CDR2 FQDESV (reference sequence). The V end was cut by 0 bases, the J end by 3 bases, with 9 bases between. This CDR3 region has 14 residues. Written as DNA, the CDR3 is TGTGCCAGCAGCTTAGCACAGGGATACTACGAGCAGTACTTC. Protein: CASSLAQGYYEQYF.

J is TRBJ1-1 and V is TRBV18; 7 bases map to TRBD1. Germline V gene data show CDR1 as KGHSH and CDR2 as LQKENI. Trimming cost V 3 bases and J 8 bases; bases outside gene matches: 6. The CDR3 sequence is 13 residues long. The CDR3 spells CASSPTGTAEAFF. CDR3 sequence (DNA): TGTGCCAGCTCACCGACCGGGACAGCAGAAGCTTTCTTT.

Concerning this clone itself: Sequence at one end of the junction differs from germline and may be a read error. This rearrangement joins TRBV7-7 to TRBJ2-5, with 9 bases lining up with TRBD1. The CDR3 is made up of 14 amino acids. The germline gives CDR1 SSHAT, CDR2 FNYEAQ (reference sequence). Here the CDR3 DNA reads TGTGCTAGCAGCTCATCCGGGACAGGGGAGACCCAGTACTTC. The encoded protein is CASSSSGTGETQYF.

V usage is TRBV15 and J usage is TRBJ2-1; the D gene is possibly TRBD2 (5 bases). CDR1 is LNHNV and CDR2 is YYDKDF in the germline V gene (reference sequence). V gave up 7 bases and J gave up 8 bases, with 15 bases separating them. This CDR3 has 13 amino acids. CDR3 coding DNA: TGTGCCACCACCCGGGGATCGAGGGATGAGCAGTTCTTC. Its protein is CATTRGSRDEQFF.

The gene calls are TRBV2 and TRBJ1-5; TRBD1 matches 9 bases. The CDR3 covers 13 residues. Germline loops: CDR1 SNHLY, CDR2 FYNNEI. V was pared by 8 bases and J by 5 bases, with 4 bases of the junction left unmatched. The CDR3 spells CASGGTGYQPQHF. The CDR3 nucleotides are TGTGCCAGCGGGGGGACAGGGTATCAGCCCCAGCATTTT.

The rearrangement joins TRBV27 to TRBJ2-7, with a weak D call TRBD1 (5 bases). V lost 5 bases to trimming and J lost 4 bases, with 12 bases between them. Germline CDR1 is MNHEY and CDR2 is SMNVEV (reference sequence). The CDR3 is 13 residues long. The CDR3 region is CASSTRVRYEQYF. Here the CDR3 DNA reads TGTGCCAGCAGTACCAGGGTGCGGTACGAGCAGTACTTC.

The chain combines TRBV19 with TRBJ1-5; D is undetermined. Per germline, CDR1 LNHDA and CDR2 SQIVND (reference sequence). This CDR3 contains 16 residues. V gave up 5 bases and J gave up 4 bases, with 18 bases separating them. The CDR3 DNA sequence: TGTGCCAGTAGTCATCGGACTCGGGGAGGGAATCAGCCCCAGCATTTT. Its protein is CASSHRTRGGNQPQHF.

V usage is TRBV4-1 and J usage is TRBJ2-7, with D maybe TRBD1 (5 bases). V was shortened by 1 base and J by 5 bases, with 15 bases between the two germline ends. CDR3 length equals 15 residues. The V gene's germline CDR1 is MGHRA and CDR2 YSYEKL. The CDR3 loop reads CASSQARQTRNEQYF. For the CDR3, the DNA is TGCGCCAGCAGCCAAGCCCGACAGACTCGCAACGAGCAGTACTTC.

The rearrangement joins TRBV27 to TRBJ2-3; 10 bases align to TRBD2. The V segment lost 6 bases and the J segment 1 base; nucleotides outside the gene matches: 10. CDR3 length: 17 amino acids. Germline CDR1 MNHEY, CDR2 SMNVEV (reference sequence). CDR3 sequence: CASRGAERGGGTDTQYF. CDR3 bases: TGTGCCAGCAGGGGGGCGGAGCGGGGGGGCGGCACAGATACGCAGTATTTT.

The chain uses TRBV7-9 and TRBJ2-5; D uncertain. With 5 bases removed from V and 7 bases from J, the gap between germline ends came to 20 bases. This CDR3 spans 15 amino acids. Germline lookup yields CDR1 SEHNR and CDR2 FQNEAQ (reference sequence). The CDR3 nucleotides read TGTGCCAGCAGCCCCTTTAGTCATGCCCTAGGGACCCAGTACTTC. This codes for CASSPFSHALGTQYF. Full variable domain (rest looked up from reference TRBV7-9 and TRBJ2-5): DTGVSQNPRHKITKRGQNVTFRCDPISEHNRLYWYRQTLGQGPEFLTYFQNEAQLEKSRLLSDRFSAERPKGSFSTLEIQRTEQGDSAMYLCASSPFSHALGTQYFGPGTRLLVL.

J is TRBJ1-2 and V is TRBV27; D is possibly TRBD1 (6 bases). V lost 2 bases, J lost 0 bases, and 19 bases lay in between. CDR1 and CDR2 from the germline V gene are MNHEY and SMNVEV (reference sequence). CDR3 length: 18 amino acids. The CDR3: CASSLTPEQGNTNYGYTF. The DNA of the CDR3 is TGTGCCAGCAGTTTAACCCCCGAACAGGGCAACACTAACTATGGCTACACCTTC.

The chain is built from TRBV4-2 and TRBJ1-5, with D unclear. This CDR3 region has 12 residues. Per germline, CDR1 LGHNA and CDR2 YNFKEQ. V lost 5 bases, J lost 6 bases, and 8 bases lay in between. The CDR3, as DNA: TGTGCCAGCAGCACGGGTTCTCAGCCCCAGCATTTT. Its protein product is CASSTGSQPQHF.

In regard to this clone: This CDR3 is also generated by other DNA sequences in the sample. V is TRBV20-1 and J is TRBJ1-2; D ambiguous. The V end was cut by 4 bases, the J end by 5 bases, with 8 bases between. This CDR3 comprises 11 residues. Germline V lookup: CDR1 DFQATT, CDR2 SNEGSKA (reference sequence). In DNA, the CDR3 is TGCAGTGCTACAGGTGGATATGGCTACACCTTC. Translating gives CSATGGYGYTF.

As DNA, the CDR3 is TGCAGCTCAAGGGGGCTTGGGAACACTGAAGCTTTCTTT. It is translated as CSSRGLGNTEAFF. The V call is TRBV29-1, the J call TRBJ1-1, with 7 bases that match TRBD1. The germline V gene has CDR1 SQVTM and CDR2 ANQGSEA. This CDR3 contains 13 residues. The trim removed 8 bases at V and 1 base at J, leaving 7 bases unmatched.

The J gene is TRBJ2-1, the V gene TRBV28, with D perhaps TRBD2 (5 bases). The V gene's germline CDR1 is MDHEN and CDR2 SYDVKM. Trimming pared 5 bases from V and 2 bases from J, leaving 19 bases between. This CDR3 is 17 amino acids long. DNA of the CDR3: TGTGCCAGCAGTCCTTATTGGACTGACAATACCTACAATGAGCAGTTCTTC. Its protein is CASSPYWTDNTYNEQFF.

The CDR3 loop is CASSLGRTNSYEQYF. The CDR3 DNA reads TGTGCCAGCAGTCTTGGGCGGACTAACTCCTACGAGCAGTACTTC. The chain combines TRBV6-5 with TRBJ2-7; a possible D gene is TRBD2 (6 bases). Germline V gives CDR1 MNHEY, CDR2 SVGAGI. This CDR3 contains 15 residues. Trimming cost V 5 bases and J 0 bases, with 14 bases left between them.

The V gene is TRBV7-3, the J gene TRBJ1-5; 7 bases agree with TRBD1. Germline V gene sequence: CDR1 SGHTA, CDR2 FQGTGA. Unmatched junction bases numbered 5, after V lost 5 bases and J lost 1 base. The CDR3 loop spans 15 amino acids. The chain's CDR3 is CASSPADRSNQPQHF. The DNA for the CDR3 is TGTGCCAGCAGCCCGGCGGACAGGAGCAATCAGCCCCAGCATTTT. The full variable domain, with the rest looked up from reference TRBV7-3 and TRBJ1-5, is GAGVSQTPSNKVTEKGKYVELRCDPISGHTALYWYRQSLGQGPEFLIYFQGTGAADDSGLPNDRFFAVRPEGSVSTLKIQRTERGDSAVYLCASSPADRSNQPQHFGDGTRLSIL.

The V gene is TRBV20-1, the J gene TRBJ2-1; D not certain. The CDR3 spans 11 residues. V lost 6 bases to trimming and J lost 6 bases, with 9 bases between them. The germline V gene encodes CDR1 DFQATT and CDR2 SNEGSKA (reference sequence). CDR3 in DNA: TGCAGTGCAAGTAGAGGCAATGAGCAGTTCTTC. Its protein product is CSASRGNEQFF.

The chain employs TRBV9 and TRBJ1-3, with D uncertain. This CDR3 is built from 13 residues. Germline values: CDR1 SGDLS, CDR2 YYNGEE. Between the trimmed V and J ends, which lost 10 bases and 0 bases, there was a span of 11 bases. CDR3 DNA: TGTGCCTCCAGGCAGTCCTCTGGAAACACCATATATTTT. It translates to CASRQSSGNTIYF. The full variable domain, rest sourced from reference TRBV9 and TRBJ1-3, is DSGVTQTPKHLITATGQRVTLRCSPRSGDLSVYWYQQSLDQGLQFLIQYYNGEERAKGNILERFSAQQFPDLHSELNLSSLELGDSALYFCASRQSSGNTIYFGEGSWLTVV.

As DNA, the CDR3 is TGCGCCAGCAGCCAAAAACAGGGAAAAACTGAAGCTTTCTTT. It encodes CASSQKQGKTEAFF. The chain employs TRBV4-3 and TRBJ1-1; TRBD1 is a possible D gene (6 bases). This CDR3 comprises 14 residues. CDR1 LGHNA and CDR2 YSLEER come from the germline V gene. Trimming shortened V by 2 bases and J by 5 bases, and 12 bases separated the two germline ends.